These 11 T cell receptor beta chains originate from one sample sequenced in a study of blood T cell repertoires in COVID-19. Measured with immunoSEQ multiplex PCR; TCRdb has only the in-frame clones, and not every one. Of roughly 300,000 clones in the sample, over 75% were seen once. The sequenced sample was PBMCs or T cells enriched from blood (not recorded which). Receptors were obtained from a woman in her twenties or thirties who had recovered from COVID-19.

This sequence joins TRBV7-9 and TRBJ1-3, with 9 bases fitting TRBD1. The CDR3 totals 17 residues. Germline CDR1 and CDR2: SEHNR and FQNEAQ (reference sequence). Trimming at V came to 1 base and at J to 4 bases, leaving 8 bases not matched to a gene. The CDR3 region has the DNA TGTGCCAGCAGCTTAGGGGACAGGGAATTCAGCGGAAACACCATATATTTT. Translating it yields CASSLGDREFSGNTIYF.

The rearrangement links TRBV11-3 to TRBJ2-1; 7 bases align to TRBD1. The CDR3 loop spans 17 amino acids. Germline V gene data show CDR1 as SGHNT and CDR2 as YENEEA. Trimming removed 0 bases from V and 4 bases from J; junction bases left unmatched: 9. CDR3 amino acids: CASSLEATGEAYNEQFF. Here the CDR3 DNA reads TGTGCCAGCAGCTTAGAAGCTACAGGGGAAGCTTACAATGAGCAGTTCTTC.

The chain joins TRBV5-4 to TRBJ2-2, with 11 bases lining up with TRBD2. V lost 5 bases and J lost 1; bases outside the gene matches: 4. Germline V gene lookup returns CDR1 SGHNT and CDR2 YYREEE (reference sequence). The CDR3 sequence is 16 residues long. The CDR3 region is CASSPSGGQNTGELFF. The CDR3 coding sequence is TGTGCCAGCAGTCCTAGCGGGGGGCAGAACACCGGGGAGCTGTTTTTT.

This sequence joins TRBV6-5 and TRBJ2-5; 8 nucleotides agree with TRBD1. This CDR3 spans 13 amino acids. J gave up 5 bases and V 10 bases, and 9 bases lay outside the gene matches. Germline loops: CDR1 MNHEY, CDR2 SVGAGI. CDR3 sequence reads: CATYRTGRETQYF. The CDR3 DNA follows: TGTGCCACCTATAGGACAGGGAGGGAGACCCAGTACTTC.

CDR3 nucleotides: TGTGCCAGCAGCCCGAATCAGGGGCTATTCGTATACGAGCAGTACTTC. It specifies CASSPNQGLFVYEQYF. The V and J genes are TRBV6-2 or TRBV6-3 and TRBJ2-7, with a possible D match to TRBD1 (6 bases). Per germline, CDR1 MNHEY and CDR2 SVGEGT. This CDR3 region has 16 residues. Trimming removed 6 bases from V and 4 bases from J, with 22 bases in between.

The chain uses TRBV13 and TRBJ1-2; D is uncertain. Germline V gene sequence: CDR1 PRHDT, CDR2 FYEKMQ (reference sequence). Trimming removed 0 bases at V and 8 bases at J, with 16 bases between. The CDR3 length is 15 residues. CDR3 loop: CASSLGAITRVGYTF. The CDR3 DNA is TGTGCCAGCAGCTTAGGTGCGATTACTAGGGTCGGCTACACCTTC.

This chain uses TRBV6-1 with TRBJ1-2; TRBD1 might be the D (6 bases). Trimming left V 3 bases short and J 7 bases short, with 24 bases between. This CDR3 region has 17 residues. The germline CDR1 and CDR2 sequences are MNHNS and SASEGT. As DNA, the CDR3 is TGTGCCAGCAGTGACTTCACCGGGGCGGGGGCGCGAGTTGGCTACACCTTC. This codes for CASSDFTGAGARVGYTF.

CDR3 DNA sequence: TGTGCCAGCAGCTTATTCACCCGACAGGGTCGCTCTGGAAACACCATATATTTT. Translation gives CASSLFTRQGRSGNTIYF. The chain combines TRBV7-9 with TRBJ1-3, with 7 bases that match TRBD1. The CDR3 contains 18 residues. V was clipped by 2 bases and J by 0 bases; unmatched bases: 10. In germline, CDR1 is SEHNR, CDR2 FQNEAQ (reference sequence).

This clone has just one count. The chain has TRBV3-1 (or the pseudogene TRBV3-2) and TRBJ1-2; 9 bases match TRBD1. The V segment lost 3 bases and the J segment 6 bases; nucleotides outside the gene matches: 5. The length of the CDR3 is 14 residues. Germline CDR1 reads LGHDT; CDR2 reads YNNKEL (reference sequence). CDR3 bases: TGTGCCAGCAGCCATGGGGACAGGGCGGATGGCTACACCTTC. Its translation: CASSHGDRADGYTF.

This sequence joins TRBV5-1 and TRBJ2-3, with TRBD2 matching over 9 bases. Germline assignment: CDR1 SGHRS and CDR2 YFSETQ. Germline trimming cut 0 bases from V and 6 bases from J; bases unmatched to any gene: 8. The CDR3 is 16 residues long. The CDR3 DNA reads TGCGCCAGCAGCTTGGGTGCGGGGGGGCTCCCTGATACGCAGTATTTT. Translation: CASSLGAGGLPDTQYF.

The rearrangement joins TRBV6-5 to TRBJ2-4; D not certain. The V end was cut by 5 bases, the J end by 1 base, with 9 bases between. This CDR3 comprises 14 residues. Per the germline V gene, CDR1 is MNHEY and CDR2 is SVGAGI. The CDR3 spells CASSKLRAKNIQYF. CDR3 coding DNA: TGTGCCAGCAGTAAATTGAGGGCCAAAAACATTCAGTACTTC.